This TCR beta chain stems from a study of spatial heterogeneity in lung cancer. This sample's time point: sample taken at primary tumor resection. Whole RNA, which was extracted from tumor, nontumor lung tissue or frozen PBMC, was sequenced without any cell sorting. This clonotype was recorded a few times. A unique molecular identifier was carried by every single TCR cDNA molecule. TCRdb analysed the 5' RACE reads with MiXCR anew, one entry per CDR3 protein. This table holds 70,000 to 90,000 distinct CDR3 sequences, approximately 12% found once. Trimming removed 1 base from V and 1 base from J, with 17 bases in between. The CDR3 is made up of 18 amino acids. Per germline, CDR1 LNHDA and CDR2 SQIVND (reference sequence).

The sample was PBMCs, taken at surgery. This sequence originates from a male donor with early-stage non-small cell lung cancer. The chain carries TRBV19 and TRBJ2-1, with a tentative D call TRBD2 (5 bases). The CDR3 bases are TGTGCCAGTAGTATAGTCCGGGCCCGAGGAGGTTCCTACAATGAGCAGTTCTTC. Residues: CASSIVRARGGSYNEQFF.